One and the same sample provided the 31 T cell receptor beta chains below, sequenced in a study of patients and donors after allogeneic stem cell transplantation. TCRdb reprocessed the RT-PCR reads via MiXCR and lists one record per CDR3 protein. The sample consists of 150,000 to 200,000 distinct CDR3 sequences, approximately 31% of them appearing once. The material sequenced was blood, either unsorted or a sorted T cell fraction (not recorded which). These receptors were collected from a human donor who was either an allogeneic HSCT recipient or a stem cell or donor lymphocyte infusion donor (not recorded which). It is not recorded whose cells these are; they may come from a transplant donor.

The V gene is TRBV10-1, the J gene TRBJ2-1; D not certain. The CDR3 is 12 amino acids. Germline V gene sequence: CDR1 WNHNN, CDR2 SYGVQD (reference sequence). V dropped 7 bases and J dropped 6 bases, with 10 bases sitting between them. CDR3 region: CASNSNGNEQFF. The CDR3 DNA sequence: TGCGCCAGCAATTCGAATGGCAATGAGCAGTTCTTC.

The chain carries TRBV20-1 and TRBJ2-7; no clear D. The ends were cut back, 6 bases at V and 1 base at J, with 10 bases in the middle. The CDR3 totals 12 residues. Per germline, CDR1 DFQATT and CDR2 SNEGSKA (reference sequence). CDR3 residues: CSAVTRSYEQYF. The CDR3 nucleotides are TGCAGTGCCGTGACCCGTTCCTACGAGCAGTACTTC.

CDR3 sequence: CATSPKREGADGYTF. The CDR3 nucleotides read TGTGCCACCAGTCCGAAAAGGGAGGGGGCGGATGGCTACACCTTC. The chain links TRBV24-1 to TRBJ1-2, with TRBD1 identical over 7 bases. Germline CDR1 reads KGHDR; CDR2 reads SFDVKD. The CDR3 has 15 amino acids. Losses at the gene ends were 6 bases for V and 6 bases for J; bases not matched to a gene: 12.

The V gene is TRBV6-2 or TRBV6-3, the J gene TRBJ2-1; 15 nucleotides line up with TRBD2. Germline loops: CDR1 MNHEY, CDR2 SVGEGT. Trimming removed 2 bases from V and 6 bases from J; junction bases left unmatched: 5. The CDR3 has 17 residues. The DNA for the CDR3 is TGTGCCAGCAGTTACCCGGGACTAGCGGGAGGCATCAATGAGCAGTTCTTC. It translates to CASSYPGLAGGINEQFF.

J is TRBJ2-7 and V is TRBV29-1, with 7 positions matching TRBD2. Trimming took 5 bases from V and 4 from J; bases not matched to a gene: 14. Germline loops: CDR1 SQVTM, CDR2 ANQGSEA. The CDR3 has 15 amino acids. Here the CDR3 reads CSVTPFLAENYEQYF. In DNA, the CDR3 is TGCAGCGTTACCCCTTTTCTAGCGGAGAATTACGAGCAGTACTTC.

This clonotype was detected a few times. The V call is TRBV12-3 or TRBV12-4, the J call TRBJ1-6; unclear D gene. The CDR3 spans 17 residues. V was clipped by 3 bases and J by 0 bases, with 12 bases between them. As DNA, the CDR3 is TGTGCCAGCAGTTTGAGGGCCAGAAGCTCCTATAATTCACCCCTCCACTTT. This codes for CASSLRARSSYNSPLHF.

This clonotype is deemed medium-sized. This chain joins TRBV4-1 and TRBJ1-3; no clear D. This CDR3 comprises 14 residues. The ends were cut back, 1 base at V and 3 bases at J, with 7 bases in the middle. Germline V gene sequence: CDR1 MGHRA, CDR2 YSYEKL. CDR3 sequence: CASSQAYDGNTIYF. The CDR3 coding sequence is TGCGCCAGCAGCCAAGCGTACGATGGAAACACCATATATTTT.

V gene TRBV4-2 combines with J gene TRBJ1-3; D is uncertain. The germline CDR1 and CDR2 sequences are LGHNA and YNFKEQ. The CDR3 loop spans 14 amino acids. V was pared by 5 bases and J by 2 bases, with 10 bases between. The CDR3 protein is CASSYGEAGNTIYF. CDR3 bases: TGTGCCAGCAGCTATGGGGAGGCTGGAAACACCATATATTTT.

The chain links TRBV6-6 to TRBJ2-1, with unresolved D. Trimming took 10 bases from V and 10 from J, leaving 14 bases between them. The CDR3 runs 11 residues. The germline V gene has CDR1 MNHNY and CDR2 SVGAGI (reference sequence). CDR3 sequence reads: CATSSPGEQFF. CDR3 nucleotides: TGTGCCACCTCAAGTCCTGGAGAGCAGTTCTTC.

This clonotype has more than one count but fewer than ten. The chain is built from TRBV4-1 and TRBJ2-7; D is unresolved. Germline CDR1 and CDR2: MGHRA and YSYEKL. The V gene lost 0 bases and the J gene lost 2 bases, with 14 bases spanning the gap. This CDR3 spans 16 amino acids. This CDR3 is CASSQDGHSYPYEQYF. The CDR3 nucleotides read TGCGCCAGCAGCCAAGACGGGCATTCTTATCCCTACGAGCAGTACTTC.

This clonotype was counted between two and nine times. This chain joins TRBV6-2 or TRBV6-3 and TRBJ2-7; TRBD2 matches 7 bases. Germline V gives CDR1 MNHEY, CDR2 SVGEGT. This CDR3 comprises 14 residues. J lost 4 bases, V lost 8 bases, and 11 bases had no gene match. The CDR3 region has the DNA TGTGCCAGCCTCGAGCGGGGAGGGAGTTACGAGCAGTACTTC. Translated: CASLERGGSYEQYF.

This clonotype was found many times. CDR3 loop: CSADGATNEKLFF. In nucleotides, the CDR3 is TGCAGTGCCGACGGTGCAACTAATGAAAAACTGTTTTTT. The gene calls are TRBV20-1 and TRBJ1-4; D not resolved. V gave up 6 bases and J gave up 0 bases, with 8 bases separating them. CDR1 is DFQATT, CDR2 SNEGSKA, per germline (reference sequence). CDR3 size: 13 residues.

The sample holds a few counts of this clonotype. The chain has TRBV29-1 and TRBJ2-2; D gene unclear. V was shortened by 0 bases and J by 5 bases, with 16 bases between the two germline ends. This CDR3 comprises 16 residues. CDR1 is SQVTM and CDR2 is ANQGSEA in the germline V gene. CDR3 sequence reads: CSVEDHSRAPTGELFF. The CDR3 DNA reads TGCAGCGTTGAAGATCATTCCAGAGCTCCTACCGGGGAGCTGTTTTTT.

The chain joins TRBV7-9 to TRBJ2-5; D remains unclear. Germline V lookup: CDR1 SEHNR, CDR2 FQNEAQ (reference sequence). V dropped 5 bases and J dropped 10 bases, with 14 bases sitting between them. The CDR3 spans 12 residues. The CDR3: CASSPVHPGQYF. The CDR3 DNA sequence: TGTGCCAGCAGCCCCGTTCACCCCGGCCAGTACTTC.

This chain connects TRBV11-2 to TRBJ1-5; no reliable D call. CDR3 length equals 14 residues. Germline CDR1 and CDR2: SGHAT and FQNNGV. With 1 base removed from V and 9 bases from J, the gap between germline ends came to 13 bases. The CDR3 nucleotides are TGTGCCAGCAGCTTAGGGGTCGACCGCGGGCCCCAGCATTTT. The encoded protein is CASSLGVDRGPQHF.

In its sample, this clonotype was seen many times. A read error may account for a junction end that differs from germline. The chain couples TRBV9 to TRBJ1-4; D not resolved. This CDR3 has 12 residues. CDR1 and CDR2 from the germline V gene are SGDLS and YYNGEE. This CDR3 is CASGNSGSLLAF. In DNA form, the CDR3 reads TGTGCCAGCGGCAACTCCGGGAGCCTCTTGGCTTTT.

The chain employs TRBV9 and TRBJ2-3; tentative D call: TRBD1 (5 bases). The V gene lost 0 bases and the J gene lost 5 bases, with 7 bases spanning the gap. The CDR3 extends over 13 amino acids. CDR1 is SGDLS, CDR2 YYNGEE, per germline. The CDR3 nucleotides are TGTGCCAGCAGCGTAGCGCAGGGAGATACGCAGTATTTT. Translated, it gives CASSVAQGDTQYF.

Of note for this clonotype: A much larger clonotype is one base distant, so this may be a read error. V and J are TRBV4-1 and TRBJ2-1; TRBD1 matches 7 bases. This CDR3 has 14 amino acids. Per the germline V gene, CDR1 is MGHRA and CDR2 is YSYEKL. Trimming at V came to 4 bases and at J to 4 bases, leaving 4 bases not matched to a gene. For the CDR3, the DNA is TGCGCCAGCAGCCGACAGGACAGGTACAATGAGCAGTTCTTC. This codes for CASSRQDRYNEQFF.

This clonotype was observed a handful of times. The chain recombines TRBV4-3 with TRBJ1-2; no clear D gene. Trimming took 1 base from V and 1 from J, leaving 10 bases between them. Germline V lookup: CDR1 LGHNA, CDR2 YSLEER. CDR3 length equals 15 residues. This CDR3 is CASSQAMDGNYGYTF. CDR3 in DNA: TGCGCCAGCAGCCAAGCTATGGACGGTAACTATGGCTACACCTTC.

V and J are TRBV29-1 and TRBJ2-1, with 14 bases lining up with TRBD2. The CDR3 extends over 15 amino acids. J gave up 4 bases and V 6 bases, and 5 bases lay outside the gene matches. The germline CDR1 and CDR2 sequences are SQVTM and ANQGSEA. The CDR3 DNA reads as TGCAGCGTACGACTAGCGGGAGGGAAATACAATGAGCAGTTCTTC. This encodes CSVRLAGGKYNEQFF.

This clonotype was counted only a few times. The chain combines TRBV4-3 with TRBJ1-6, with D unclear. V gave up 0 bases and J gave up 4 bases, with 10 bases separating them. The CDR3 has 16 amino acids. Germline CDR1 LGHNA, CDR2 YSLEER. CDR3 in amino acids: CASSQDRYGYNSPLHF. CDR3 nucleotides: TGCGCCAGCAGCCAAGATCGATACGGGTATAATTCACCCCTCCACTTT.

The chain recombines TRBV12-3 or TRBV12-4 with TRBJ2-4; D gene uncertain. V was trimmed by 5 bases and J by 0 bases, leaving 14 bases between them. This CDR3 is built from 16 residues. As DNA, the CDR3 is TGTGCCAGCAGTCCCTTTTGGACGGGAGCCAAAAACATTCAGTACTTC. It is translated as CASSPFWTGAKNIQYF.

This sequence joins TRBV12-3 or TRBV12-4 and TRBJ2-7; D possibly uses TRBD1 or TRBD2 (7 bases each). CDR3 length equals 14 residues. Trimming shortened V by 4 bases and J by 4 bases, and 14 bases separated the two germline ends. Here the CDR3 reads CASSSQGGQYEQYF. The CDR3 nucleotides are TGTGCCAGCAGTTCCCAGGGGGGGCAGTACGAGCAGTACTTC.

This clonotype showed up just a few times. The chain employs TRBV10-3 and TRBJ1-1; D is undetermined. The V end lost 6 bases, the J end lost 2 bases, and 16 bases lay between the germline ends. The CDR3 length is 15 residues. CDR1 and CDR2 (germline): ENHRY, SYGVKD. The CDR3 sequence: CAISPRTGINTEAFF. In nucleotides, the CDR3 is TGTGCCATCAGCCCCCGTACGGGTATAAACACTGAAGCTTTCTTT.

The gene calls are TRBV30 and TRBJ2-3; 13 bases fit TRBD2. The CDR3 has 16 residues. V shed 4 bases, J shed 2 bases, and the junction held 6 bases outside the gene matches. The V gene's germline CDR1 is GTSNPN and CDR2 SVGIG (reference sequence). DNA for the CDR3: TGTGCCTGGACCCCGGGACTAGCGGGACCCACAGATACGCAGTATTTT. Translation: CAWTPGLAGPTDTQYF.

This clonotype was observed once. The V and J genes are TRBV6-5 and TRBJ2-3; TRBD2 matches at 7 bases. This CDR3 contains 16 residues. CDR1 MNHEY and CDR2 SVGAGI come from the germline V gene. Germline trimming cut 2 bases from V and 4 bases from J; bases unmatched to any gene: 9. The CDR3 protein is CASSYTLAAGADTQYF. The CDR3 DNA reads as TGTGCCAGCAGTTACACTCTAGCGGCGGGGGCAGATACGCAGTATTTT.

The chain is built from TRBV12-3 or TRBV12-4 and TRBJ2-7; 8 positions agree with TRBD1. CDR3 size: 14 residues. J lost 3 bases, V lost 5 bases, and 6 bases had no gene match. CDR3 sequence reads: CASSHWTGRYEQYF. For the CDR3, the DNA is TGTGCCAGCAGTCACTGGACAGGGCGCTACGAGCAGTACTTC.

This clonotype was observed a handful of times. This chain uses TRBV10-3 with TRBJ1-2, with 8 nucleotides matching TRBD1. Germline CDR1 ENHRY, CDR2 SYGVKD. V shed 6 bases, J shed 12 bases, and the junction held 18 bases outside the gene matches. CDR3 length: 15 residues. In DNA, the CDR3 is TGTGCCATCAGAACCCAGAGGGACAGGACTAACCTTCACACCTTC. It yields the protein CAIRTQRDRTNLHTF.

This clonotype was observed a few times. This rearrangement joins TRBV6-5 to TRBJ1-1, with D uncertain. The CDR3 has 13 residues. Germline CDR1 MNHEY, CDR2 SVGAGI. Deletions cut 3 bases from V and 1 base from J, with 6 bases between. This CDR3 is CASSYGSNTEAFF. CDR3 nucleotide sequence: TGTGCCAGCAGTTATGGTTCGAACACTGAAGCTTTCTTT.

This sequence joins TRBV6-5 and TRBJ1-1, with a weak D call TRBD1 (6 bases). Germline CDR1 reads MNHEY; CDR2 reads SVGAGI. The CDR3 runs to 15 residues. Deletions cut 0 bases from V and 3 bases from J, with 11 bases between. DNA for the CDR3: TGTGCCAGCAGTTACTCGAGTAGGGGGTACACTGAAGCTTTCTTT. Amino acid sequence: CASSYSSRGYTEAFF.

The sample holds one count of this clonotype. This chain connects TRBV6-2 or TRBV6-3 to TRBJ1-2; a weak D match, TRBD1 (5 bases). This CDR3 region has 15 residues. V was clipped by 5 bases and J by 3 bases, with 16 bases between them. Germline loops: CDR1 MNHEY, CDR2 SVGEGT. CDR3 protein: CASSGRPRGDYGYTF. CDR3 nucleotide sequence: TGTGCCAGCAGTGGCCGACCCCGAGGGGACTATGGCTACACCTTC.